Following are 13 T cell receptor beta chains from one sample sequenced in a study of breast tumors, draining lymph nodes, adjacent tissues. MiXCR, applied by TCRdb to the multiplex PCR reads, yields one record per CDR3 protein. The table records around 19,000 distinct CDR3 sequences, less than 35% of them present only once. Material: breast tumor tissue. All receptors derive from a female donor with breast cancer. Some clones in this sample may be carry-over from other donors' samples.

This clonotype was counted a few times. Just one base apart from a much larger clone, this may be a read error. The chain has TRBV9 and TRBJ2-1; TRBD2 might be the D (7 bases). Deletions cut 6 bases from V and 3 bases from J, with 16 bases between. Looked up from germline, CDR1 is SGDLS and CDR2 is YYNGEE. This CDR3 is 15 amino acids long. Here the CDR3 reads CASNRGGDFYNEQFF. The CDR3 coding sequence is TGTGCCAGCAACCGAGGGGGGGACTTCTACAATGAGCAGTTCTTC.

This clonotype was picked up many times. CDR3 sequence (DNA): TGTGCCAGCAGCCCGCGCGGGACAGGGGGCACAGATACGCAGTATTTT. Translated, it gives CASSPRGTGGTDTQYF. The V and J genes are TRBV9 and TRBJ2-3; 10 bases are shared with TRBD1. V lost 4 bases and J lost 1; bases outside the gene matches: 6. CDR1 SGDLS and CDR2 YYNGEE come from the germline V gene. The length of the CDR3 is 16 residues. The variable domain in full, completed from reference TRBV9 and TRBJ2-3, reads DSGVTQTPKHLITATGQRVTLRCSPRSGDLSVYWYQQSLDQGLQFLIQYYNGEERAKGNILERFSAQQFPDLHSELNLSSLELGDSALYFCASSPRGTGGTDTQYFGPGTRLTVL.

This clonotype appeared many times. The V gene is TRBV30, the J gene TRBJ2-2; TRBD2 matches 8 bases. The germline V gene encodes CDR1 GTSNPN and CDR2 SVGIG (reference sequence). The CDR3 extends over 18 amino acids. V lost 1 base to trimming and J lost 3 bases; unmatched junction nucleotides: 13. The CDR3 DNA sequence: TGTGCCTGGAGTGAGGGAGTAGCGGGAAATGAGGACACCGGGGAGCTGTTTTTT. This codes for CAWSEGVAGNEDTGELFF. Complete variable domain (other parts from reference TRBV30 and TRBJ2-2): SQTIHQWPATLVQPVGSPLSLECTVEGTSNPNLYWYRQAAGRGLQLLFYSVGIGQISSEVPQNLSASRPQDRQFILSSKKLLLSDSGFYLCAWSEGVAGNEDTGELFFGEGSRLTVL.

This clonotype is medium-sized by share. V gene TRBV4-1 combines with J gene TRBJ1-6, with unresolved D. The V end was cut by 1 base, the J end by 6 bases, with 7 bases between. The germline V gene encodes CDR1 MGHRA and CDR2 YSYEKL. The CDR3 is 14 residues long. The CDR3 region is CASSQVHTNSPLHF. The DNA of the CDR3 is TGCGCCAGCAGCCAAGTGCATACTAATTCACCCCTCCACTTT.

This clonotype occurred once. This rearrangement joins TRBV15 to TRBJ2-5; TRBD2 aligns across 7 bases. Germline V CDR1 and CDR2: LNHNV, YYDKDF (reference sequence). This CDR3 region has 15 residues. J was trimmed by 4 bases and V by 2 bases; bases with no gene match: 7. Here the CDR3 DNA reads TGTGCCACCAGCAGACCGGGACTACTCCCAGAGACCCAGTACTTC. Amino acids: CATSRPGLLPETQYF.

At least ten counts were recorded for this clonotype. The rearrangement joins TRBV11-3 to TRBJ2-7, with TRBD1 as a possible D gene (6 bases). CDR1 and CDR2 from the germline V gene are SGHNT and YENEEA. The CDR3 length is 13 residues. V was clipped by 3 bases and J by 3 bases, with 9 bases between them. CDR3 amino acids: CASSLGHSYEQYF. CDR3 in DNA: TGTGCCAGCAGCTTGGGACATAGCTACGAGCAGTACTTC.

This clonotype was counted at least ten times. The chain has TRBV24-1 and TRBJ2-5, with 13 bases identical to TRBD2. The CDR3 length is 20 residues. The V gene end was trimmed by 4 bases and the J gene end by 3 bases; junction bases not matched to a gene: 16. The germline V gene encodes CDR1 KGHDR and CDR2 SFDVKD. The CDR3 region has the DNA TGTGCCACCAGTGACCGTGCTTTCCTGCCCGGGACTAGCGGGAAAGAGACCCAGTACTTC. It encodes CATSDRAFLPGTSGKETQYF.

This chain links TRBV12-3 or TRBV12-4 with TRBJ2-5; D gene uncertain. This CDR3 comprises 13 residues. V was clipped by 6 bases and J by 0 bases, with 8 bases between them. The CDR3 nucleotides are TGTGCCAGCAGCCACAGCTACCAAGAGACCCAGTACTTC. Its protein product is CASSHSYQETQYF.

At least ten counts were recorded for this clonotype. The chain joins TRBV7-8 to TRBJ2-1; 11 bases line up with TRBD2. V was clipped by 6 bases and J by 16 bases; unmatched bases: 8. Germline V lookup: CDR1 SGHVS, CDR2 FQNEAQ. This CDR3 is 12 amino acids long. CDR3 protein: CASRSDSGRAFF. The CDR3 nucleotides are TGTGCCAGCAGATCCGATAGCGGGAGGGCATTCTTC. Together with reference TRBV7-8 and TRBJ2-1, the CDR3 gives the full variable domain: GAGVSQSPRYKVAKRGQDVALRCDPISGHVSLFWYQQALGQGPEFLTYFQNEAQLDKSGLPSDRFFAERPEGSVSTLKIQRTQQEDSAVYLCASRSDSGRAFFGPGTRLTVL.

The rearrangement uses TRBV12-3 or TRBV12-4 and TRBJ2-3; possibly TRBD2 for D (7 bases). Trimming removed 5 bases at V and 6 bases at J, with 15 bases between. The CDR3 runs 14 residues. CDR3 nucleotide sequence: TGTGCCAGCAGTGGAAGGGGGGGGTACGATACGCAGTATTTT. This translates into CASSGRGGYDTQYF.

This clonotype was detected many times. CDR3 region: CASSGVGTYEQYF. CDR3 DNA sequence: TGTGCCAGCAGCGGGGTCGGAACCTACGAGCAGTACTTC. V is TRBV28 and J is TRBJ2-7; possibly TRBD2 for D (5 bases). The ends were cut back, 6 bases at V and 2 bases at J, with 11 bases in the middle. The CDR3 is made up of 13 amino acids. Per the germline V gene, CDR1 is MDHEN and CDR2 is SYDVKM.

This clonotype was detected ten times or more. The CDR3 DNA follows: TGTGCCAGCAGCCAAGATTTGCAAGCGGGAGGCAGCCGGGAGACCCAGTACTTC. Its protein is CASSQDLQAGGSRETQYF. This chain joins TRBV3-2 and TRBJ2-5; the D call of TRBD2 is as the table states it, not checked on the DNA. TRBV3-2 is shown as a pseudogene. The CDR3 runs 18 residues.

The chain uses TRBV28 and TRBJ1-5; D gene uncertain. The CDR3 totals 14 residues. Germline V gene sequence: CDR1 MDHEN, CDR2 SYDVKM. Between the trimmed V and J ends, which lost 3 bases and 6 bases, there was a span of 12 bases. This chain's CDR3 is CASSFTILTQPQHF. CDR3 coding DNA: TGTGCCAGCAGTTTTACCATCCTGACTCAGCCCCAGCATTTT.